This T cell receptor (delta chain) was identified during a study of γδ T cells in repeated Plasmodium falciparum infection. This clone appeared a few times. Only one base separates this from a far larger clonotype, so it likely reflects a read error. The sample carries other DNA sequences with the same CDR3. TCRdb reapplied CATT to the multiplex PCR reads. The table records around 52,000 delta-chain clones, approximately 1.5% of them present only once. Vgamma9/Vdelta2+ and Vdelta2-negative gammadelta T cells were flow-sorted from PBMC for bulk sequencing. CDR1 TSWWSYY and CDR2 QGS come from the germline V gene. Trimming left V 0 bases short and J 0 bases short, with 35 bases between. There are 24 residues in the CDR3.

The receptor comes from a pool of human donors (malaria-infected and uninfected, not separated). Material for sequencing was gamma-delta T cells from blood. The chain uses TRDV1 and TRDJ1; a possible D gene is TRDD2 (7 bases). The J gene, missing from TCRdb, was assigned here through DNA to germline matching. The CDR3 is CALGELGFLLPRRFLGRNTDKLIF. The CDR3 DNA is TGTGCTCTTGGGGAACTCGGTTTCTTACTTCCTAGGCGATTCCTGGGGCGAAACACCGATAAACTCATCTTT.